These 11 T cell receptor beta chains originate from one sample sequenced in a study of lymphopenia after photon versus proton radiotherapy. Libraries were prepared by immunoSEQ multiplex PCR; TCRdb keeps only in-frame clonotypes and omits some of them. The table has about 6,100 clones, 91% seen once. The material was peripheral blood, obtained from a patient treated with photon-based radiotherapy. The receptors come from a man aged 55 to 70 with cholangiocarcinoma.

The V call is TRBV27, the J call TRBJ1-2; the D gene is possibly TRBD1 (5 bases). Germline V gene lookup returns CDR1 MNHEY and CDR2 SMNVEV (reference sequence). The CDR3 covers 15 residues. V lost 4 bases, J lost 1 base, and 13 bases lay in between. The CDR3 DNA follows: TGTGCCAGCAGTTCCGGCTCAGGGAGTAACTATGGCTACACCTTC. Protein product: CASSSGSGSNYGYTF.

The rearrangement uses TRBV7-3 and TRBJ2-1, with TRBD2 matching over 7 bases. The CDR3 is 16 amino acids. Germline CDR1 is SGHTA and CDR2 is FQGTGA. After removal of 5 bases from V and 2 bases from J, the junction contained 9 bases not matched to a gene. CDR3 coding DNA: TGTGCCAGCAGCCCGAGACTAGCAACCCCCTACAATGAGCAGTTCTTC. Translation gives CASSPRLATPYNEQFF.

The J gene is TRBJ1-2, the V gene TRBV7-2; maybe TRBD1 (6 bases). This CDR3 is 16 amino acids long. Germline V gene data show CDR1 as SGHTA and CDR2 as FQGNSA. Deletions cut 1 base from V and 4 bases from J, with 16 bases between. CDR3 sequence reads: CASSLVGGQASYGYTF. CDR3 nucleotides: TGTGCCAGCAGCTTAGTGGGGGGGCAGGCTTCCTATGGCTACACCTTC.

This clone was seen a handful of times. The J gene is TRBJ1-1, the V gene TRBV10-1; 10 nucleotides match TRBD1. V was pared by 3 bases and J by 5 bases, with 6 bases of the junction left unmatched. The CDR3 is made up of 15 amino acids. Germline V gene sequence: CDR1 WNHNN, CDR2 SYGVQD (reference sequence). DNA of the CDR3: TGCGCCAGCAGTGAAGCCGGGACAGGGGAAACTGAAGCTTTCTTT. It yields the protein CASSEAGTGETEAFF.

The chain is built from TRBV4-2 and TRBJ2-1; 11 bases agree with TRBD2. This CDR3 has 15 amino acids. Unmatched junction bases numbered 6, after V lost 5 bases and J lost 6 bases. In germline, CDR1 is LGHNA, CDR2 YNFKEQ. The CDR3 DNA sequence: TGTGCCAGCAGCTTTAGCGGGGGGGCCCCCAATGAGCAGTTCTTC. Encoded protein: CASSFSGGAPNEQFF.

The chain employs TRBV27 and TRBJ2-1; D is perhaps TRBD1 or TRBD2 (5 bases each). CDR1 is MNHEY, CDR2 SMNVEV, per germline (reference sequence). Deletions cut 5 bases from V and 4 bases from J, with 18 bases between. The CDR3 contains 16 residues. The CDR3 sequence is CASSPGSGRAYNEQFF. The CDR3 DNA is TGTGCCAGCAGTCCGGGGTCGGGCAGGGCATACAATGAGCAGTTCTTC.

This sequence joins TRBV14 and TRBJ2-7; 13 positions match TRBD2. With 4 bases clipped from V and 7 bases from J, the junction kept 4 bases outside the gene matches. This CDR3 is 14 amino acids long. CDR1 and CDR2 from the germline V gene are SGHDN and FVKESK. The CDR3 loop reads CASSPGLAGDEQYF. Here the CDR3 DNA reads TGTGCCAGCAGCCCCGGACTAGCGGGGGATGAGCAGTACTTC.

This clone was observed a few times. V is TRBV25-1 and J is TRBJ1-6, with a possible D match to TRBD1 (6 bases). There are 13 residues in the CDR3. Trimming pared 1 base from V and 9 bases from J, leaving 7 bases between. Germline loops: CDR1 MGHDK, CDR2 SYGVNS. The DNA of the CDR3 is TGTGCCAGCAGTGAATCGGGGGCTTCACCCCTCCACTTT. This translates into CASSESGASPLHF.

This clone was seen just once. The chain recombines TRBV7-9 with TRBJ2-7, with D possibly matching TRBD1 (5 bases). CDR1 and CDR2 from the germline V gene are SEHNR and FQNEAQ (reference sequence). The CDR3 is 15 amino acids. Trimming stripped 3 bases from V and 4 bases from J, with 16 bases between. The CDR3 sequence is CASSFDTSGWYEQYF. Written as DNA, the CDR3 is TGTGCCAGCAGCTTCGACACCTCAGGGTGGTACGAGCAGTACTTC.

The chain is built from TRBV29-1 and TRBJ2-6, with 10 bases identical to TRBD1. Germline loops: CDR1 SQVTM, CDR2 ANQGSEA. J lost 1 base, V lost 7 bases, and 4 bases had no gene match. The CDR3 spans 15 residues. CDR3 nucleotide sequence: TGCAGCGCTCGGGACAGGGGATCTGGGGCCAACGTCCTGACTTTC. It yields the protein CSARDRGSGANVLTF.

By proportion, this clone is large (0.1 to 1%). The chain couples TRBV9 to TRBJ1-1, with D hard to call. Per germline, CDR1 SGDLS and CDR2 YYNGEE. This CDR3 is 15 amino acids long. Trimming pared 4 bases from V and 3 bases from J, leaving 16 bases between. The CDR3 coding sequence is TGTGCCAGCAGCTCCCCCGAGAGGGAGGACACTGAAGCTTTCTTT. Its translation is CASSSPEREDTEAFF.